Listed here is a single T cell receptor (beta chain). Original handling: By means of reference gene primer amplification, nucleated cell counts were estimated. The protocol was immunoSEQ multiplex PCR, while the TCRdb copy is restricted to in-frame clones and leaves out a portion. V and J calls and clone size are given by that table; D and trimming were obtained from the DNA. The sample records about 88,000 clones, approximately 86% being singletons. These data are taken from a study of blood T cell repertoires in COVID-19. Study details: Sample material is recorded as cDNA or gDNA derived from T cells, B-cell-depleted T cells, or PBMCs.

The V gene's germline CDR1 is ENHRY and CDR2 SYGVKD. This CDR3 has 15 residues. V gave up 8 bases and J gave up 0 bases; unmatched junction bases: 6. The chain employs TRBV10-3 and TRBJ2-2; 7 bases match TRBD1. This TCR derives from a male donor with acute or convalescent COVID-19. The sequencing sample was made of peripheral blood. CDR3 in amino acids: CAISPGTANTGELFF. The DNA of the CDR3 is TGTGCCATCTCACCCGGGACAGCGAACACCGGGGAGCTGTTTTTT.